This T cell receptor beta chain was profiled in a study of T cell changes during pregnancy in multiple sclerosis. Here immunoSEQ multiplex PCR was the method, and the copy in TCRdb shows in-frame clones only, minus some. The table shows some 40,000 clones, with about 89% occurring only once. This CDR3 is 12 amino acids long. V dropped 6 bases and J dropped 5 bases, with 10 bases sitting between them. Per germline, CDR1 MDHEN and CDR2 SYDVKM. The origin of this receptor is a female donor with multiple sclerosis, enrolled in a pregnancy study. V gene TRBV28 combines with J gene TRBJ2-5, with D uncertain. The sequencing here drew on CD4+ T cells from peripheral blood mononuclear cells, taken in the first trimester of pregnancy. The CDR3 loop is CASSMGRETQYF. CDR3 nucleotide sequence: TGTGCCAGCAGCATGGGCAGGGAGACCCAGTACTTC.